This is a list of T cell receptor beta chains from one sample in a study of blood T cell repertoires in COVID-19. Profiled with immunoSEQ multiplex PCR; TCRdb holds only in-frame clones, not every one. The sample lists 90,000 to 140,000 clones; approximately 83% were seen once. Sequences were obtained from peripheral blood. The receptors derive from a man in his fifties or sixties with acute or convalescent COVID-19. Both conserved end residues are part of each CDR3. The D gene is left open where the match is weak. Rows may omit the clone size; those that give it use once, few, many or a size class.

CASRAGTSGNYEQYF	TGTGCCAGCAGGGCCGGGACTAGCGGGAACTACGAGCAGTACTTC	TRBJ2-7	TRBD2	TRBV6-5	-
CAWSLERGYQETQYF	TGTGCCTGGAGTCTCGAGCGGGGATACCAAGAGACCCAGTACTTC	TRBJ2-5	TRBD2	TRBV30	-
CASSLEVGVPYEQYF	TGTGCCAGCAGCTTGGAGGTCGGGGTGCCCTACGAGCAGTACTTC	TRBJ2-7	-	TRBV7-9	-
CASSEALTSVNTDTQYF	TGTGCCAGCAGTGAAGCCTTGACTAGCGTCAACACAGATACGCAGTATTTT	TRBJ2-3	TRBD2	TRBV2	-
CATSINREPSSEQYF	TGTGCCACCAGCATAAACAGGGAGCCTAGCTCCGAGCAGTACTTC	TRBJ2-7	-	TRBV15	-
CASSQGEGRQPQHF	TGCGCCAGCAGCCAAGGGGAGGGCAGGCAGCCCCAGCATTTT	TRBJ1-5	-	TRBV4-1	-
CASSLTSGRLRNEQYF	TGTGCCAGCAGTTTGACTAGCGGGAGATTAAGAAACGAGCAGTACTTC	TRBJ2-7	TRBD2	TRBV28	-
CAWSRTGDPPEAFF	TGTGCCTGGAGCCGGACAGGGGATCCCCCTGAAGCTTTCTTT	TRBJ1-1	TRBD1	TRBV30	-
CASSSQGPATNEKLFF	TGCGCCAGCAGCTCACAGGGGCCTGCAACTAATGAAAAACTGTTTTTT	TRBJ1-4	TRBD1	TRBV5-1	-
CASSSRTGGYTEAFF	TGTGCCAGCTCCTCCCGGACAGGCGGATACACTGAAGCTTTCTTT	TRBJ1-1	TRBD1	TRBV6-5	few
CFGDSSGTPNTGELFF	TGCTTCGGGGATAGTAGCGGGACACCGAACACCGGGGAGCTGTTTTTT	TRBJ2-2	TRBD2	TRBV7-9	-
CASSRTRGNGYTF	TGTGCCAGCAGCCGGACTAGAGGAAATGGCTACACCTTC	TRBJ1-2	-	TRBV14	-
CASSSRQGGYEQYF	TGCGCCAGCAGCTCAAGACAGGGGGGGTACGAGCAGTACTTC	TRBJ2-7	TRBD1	TRBV5-1	-
CASSSRTGRTEAFF	TGTGCCAGCAGCTCTCGGACAGGGAGGACTGAAGCTTTCTTT	TRBJ1-1	TRBD1	TRBV7-3	-
CASSAGLAGLEQFF	TGTGCCAGCAGTGCGGGACTAGCGGGACTTGAGCAGTTCTTC	TRBJ2-1	TRBD2	TRBV2	-
CASSRPSTGKPTREGYTF	TGTGCCAGTAGCCGACCCTCTACAGGGAAGCCAACCCGAGAGGGCTACACCTTC	TRBJ1-2	-	TRBV19	-
CASSDPHSGANVLTF	TGTGCCAGCAGTGACCCCCACTCTGGGGCCAACGTCCTGACTTTC	TRBJ2-6	-	TRBV25-1	-
CASSQATTGTLYGYTF	TGCGCCAGCAGCCAAGCGACGACAGGGACGCTCTATGGCTACACCTTC	TRBJ1-2	TRBD1	TRBV4-1	few
CATSRPRGGEQFF	TGTGCCACCAGCAGACCTCGGGGAGGTGAGCAGTTCTTC	TRBJ2-1	-	TRBV15	-
CASSYPPSGTYNEQFF	TGTGCCAGCAGTTACCCCCCCAGCGGGACCTACAATGAGCAGTTCTTC	TRBJ2-1	TRBD2	TRBV28	-
CASSTSWTGIGELFF	TGTGCCAGCAGCACCTCTTGGACAGGGATCGGGGAGCTGTTTTTT	TRBJ2-2	TRBD1	TRBV7-2	-
CASSLTGERDTEAFF	TGTGCCAGCAGTTTGACAGGGGAACGGGACACTGAAGCTTTCTTT	TRBJ1-1	TRBD1	TRBV6-5	-
CASSFIPEEQYF	TGTGCCAGCAGTTTCATCCCTGAGGAGCAGTACTTC	TRBJ2-7	-	TRBV28	-
CASSWDFPSYEQYF	TGCGCCAGCAGCTGGGACTTCCCCTCCTACGAGCAGTACTTC	TRBJ2-7	-	TRBV5-1	-
CASSLASTGGKTGELFF	TGTGCCAGCAGCTTAGCGTCGACAGGGGGGAAAACCGGGGAGCTGTTTTTT	TRBJ2-2	TRBD1	TRBV11-3	-
CASSWSSGNTIYF	TGTGCCAGCAGTTGGAGCTCTGGAAACACCATATATTTT	TRBJ1-3	-	TRBV7-9	-
CASSARQSSYEQYF	TGTGCCAGCAGCGCCAGGCAGAGCTCCTACGAGCAGTACTTC	TRBJ2-7	-	TRBV5-5	few
CASSFVGGQPQHF	TGCGCCAGCAGCTTTGTGGGGGGGCAGCCCCAGCATTTT	TRBJ1-5	-	TRBV5-1	-